This T cell receptor (beta chain) was sequenced during a study of T-cell reconstitution after alpha-beta-depleted transplantation in children. A remark on this clonotype: The antigen remains unidentified.

Preparation of the TCRbeta library was carried out with unique molecular identifiers. Each CDR3 protein gets one entry after TCRdb re-called the PCR reads with MiXCR. The table lists 250,000 or so distinct CDR3 sequences, approximately 24% of them singletons. Study conclusions and caveats: A year had passed since transplant, and T-cell counts and diversity by then came mostly from newly produced T cells. After transplant, at about two months, alpha-beta T cells were reportedly derived from several hundred expanded graft clones. After transplant, high TCRbeta diversity at day 60 in some patients arose from surviving recipient T cells and thymic progenitors.

The germline V and J ends were trimmed by 2 bases and 4 bases, with 13 bases remaining between them. This CDR3 has 15 amino acids. Sample: PBMCs, mostly from graft donor cells, taken 360 days after TCRalphabeta/CD19-depleted stem cell transplant. V usage is TRBV12-3 or TRBV12-4 and J usage is TRBJ2-3; TRBD2 might be the D (6 bases). The TCR was taken from a female patient aged 2-15 years who had a stem cell transplant for congenital amegakaryocytic thrombocytopenia, so the T cells may come from the graft donor. Written as DNA, the CDR3 is TGTGCCAGCAGTTTAATCTTTCTAGCGTCAGATACGCAGTATTTT. This sequence encodes CASSLIFLASDTQYF.